The clone carrying this T cell receptor (beta chain) was recorded a few times. CDR1 is DFQATT and CDR2 is SNEGSKA in the germline V gene (reference sequence). V lost 6 bases and J 0 bases, leaving 13 bases between the germline ends. This CDR3 spans 14 amino acids. TCRbeta library preparation incorporated unique molecular identifiers. One entry per CDR3 protein, called by TCRdb with MiXCR from the PCR reads. The data show roughly 300,000 distinct CDR3 sequences, over 9% seen once. These data originate in a study of T-cell reconstitution after alpha-beta-depleted transplantation in children. This receptor was obtained from a human donor who donated a stem cell graft to a child with acute lymphoblastic leukemia. The specimen comprised PBMCs from the stem cell graft donor, sampled from the stem cell graft. The chain is built from TRBV20-1 and TRBJ2-3, with D uncertain. DNA of the CDR3: TGCAGTGCCCCCCGGCCCGCTAGCACAGATACGCAGTATTTT. Translation gives CSAPRPASTDTQYF.